The rows below give T cell receptor beta chains drawn from one sample of a study of spatial heterogeneity in lung cancer. TCRdb redid the calling of the 5' RACE reads with MiXCR, one entry per CDR3 protein. Among roughly 45,000 distinct CDR3 sequences, 22% were seen once, and the ten largest hold about 7.7%. The sample here was PBMCs, taken at follow-up. The receptors shown here come from a female donor with early-stage non-small cell lung cancer. Each CDR3 is given with its conserved first and last residue. The D gene is left open where the match is weak. Expanded clones are given a class, and other clones once, few, many or no size at all.

clone_size | j_call | v_call | d_call | cdr3_nt | cdr3_aa
NA | TRBJ1-2 | TRBV19 | TRBD1 | TGTGCCAGTGGACAGGGGGCATTGGACTATGGCTACACCTTC | CASGQGALDYGYTF
few | TRBJ1-5 | TRBV7-6 | NA | TGTGCCAGCAGCTTAGATACGGGGAGGAAGCCCCAGCATTTT | CASSLDTGRKPQHF
few | TRBJ2-1 | TRBV11-2 | NA | TGTGCCAGCAGCTTAGGAACCTGGGGGCGGGGTAGGTCCTACAATGAGCAGTTCTTC | CASSLGTWGRGRSYNEQFF
few | TRBJ2-3 | TRBV7-9 | NA | TGTGCCAGCAGCTTATTTGTAGGGGATACGCAGTATTTT | CASSLFVGDTQYF
many | TRBJ2-2 | TRBV6-2/TRBV6-3 | NA | TGTGCCACCTGGGGCACAACCGGGGAGCTGTTTTTT | CATWGTTGELFF
many | TRBJ2-1 | TRBV20-1 | NA | TGCAGTGCTAGAGGCGGGGCTCTCGGGAGCGGTGAGCAGTTCTTC | CSARGGALGSGEQFF
NA | TRBJ2-1 | TRBV5-6 | TRBD2 | TGTGCCAGCAGCGGGTTAGCGGGAGCAATCTACAATGAGCAGTTCTTC | CASSGLAGAIYNEQFF
NA | TRBJ2-5 | TRBV6-6 | TRBD1 | TGTGCCAGCAGTTCCGGGACAGGGGAAGAGACCCAGTACTTC | CASSSGTGEETQYF
NA | TRBJ2-7 | TRBV29-1 | TRBD1 | TGCAGCGCCGGACAGGAAAGCGAGCAGTACTTC | CSAGQESEQYF
many | TRBJ1-3 | TRBV2 | TRBD1 | TGTGCCAGCAGTGGAAGTTACCTCGGGACAGGGTATGGAAACACCATATATTTT | CASSGSYLGTGYGNTIYF
NA | TRBJ1-3 | TRBV20-1 | NA | TGCAGTGCTAGAGATCCGGCGGTCTCTGGAAACACCATATATTTT | CSARDPAVSGNTIYF
NA | TRBJ2-1 | TRBV12-3/TRBV12-4 | TRBD2 | TGTGCCAGCAGTTTAGGGGCTAGCGGGACCCCCTACAATGAGCAGTTCTTC | CASSLGASGTPYNEQFF
many | TRBJ2-2 | TRBV20-1 | NA | TGCAGTGCTAGGGGTGGCGGCACCGGGGAGCTGTTTTTT | CSARGGGTGELFF
once | TRBJ1-6 | TRBV6-6 | TRBD1 | TGTGCCAGCTCCCCAGGGACAGGAGGCGGTTCACCCCTCCACTTT | CASSPGTGGGSPLHF
NA | TRBJ2-1 | TRBV7-8 | NA | TGTGCCACCGGGAGAGATGAGCGGTTCTTC | CATGRDERFF
many | TRBJ2-5 | TRBV5-1 | NA | TGCGCCAGCAACGAGGGTAAAAGCGTGGAGACCCAGTACTTC | CASNEGKSVETQYF
many | TRBJ2-3 | TRBV20-1 | TRBD2 | TGCAGTGCGCCGCCTAGCGGGAAACGCACAGATACGCAGTATTTT | CSAPPSGKRTDTQYF
NA | TRBJ2-3 | TRBV5-5 | TRBD1 | TGTGCCAGCAGCTTGGCGGGACAGGGCTCCACAGATACGCAGTATTTT | CASSLAGQGSTDTQYF
NA | TRBJ2-5 | TRBV3-1 | NA | TGTGCCAGCAGCCAAAACCCGATTGGAGAGACCCAGTACTTC | CASSQNPIGETQYF
NA | TRBJ2-3 | TRBV2 | TRBD1 | TGTGCCGGACAGGGATATGATACGCAGTATTTT | CAGQGYDTQYF
few | TRBJ1-1 | TRBV3-1 | TRBD1 | TGTGCCAGCAGCTTCCGACAGGGGTACACTGAAGCTTTCTTT | CASSFRQGYTEAFF
many | TRBJ1-2 | TRBV20-1 | NA | TGCAGTGCTAGCACAAGTAACTATGGCTACACCTTC | CSASTSNYGYTF
NA | TRBJ2-3 | TRBV29-1 | NA | TGCAGCGTTGAAGATGGAGGCACAGATACGCAGTATTTT | CSVEDGGTDTQYF
NA | TRBJ2-7 | TRBV29-1 | NA | TGCAGCGTCCGGGGGACAGCCTACGAGCAGTACTTC | CSVRGTAYEQYF
NA | TRBJ2-1 | TRBV5-5 | NA | TGTGCCAGCAGCTTAGGCCCCTACAATGAGCAGTTCTTC | CASSLGPYNEQFF
many | TRBJ2-5 | TRBV12-3/TRBV12-4 | TRBD2 | TGTGCCAGCAGTTTAGAAGCGGGGGTAGAGACCCAGTACTTC | CASSLEAGVETQYF
NA | TRBJ2-3 | TRBV19 | NA | TGTGCCAGTAGTCCATTCCCCGGTACGCAGTATTTT | CASSPFPGTQYF
many | TRBJ2-2 | TRBV7-9 | NA | TGTGCCAGCAGCCGAAGGGCGAACACCGGGGAGCTGTTTTTT | CASSRRANTGELFF